The 8 T cell receptor beta chains given below trace back to one sample, sequenced in a study of circulating and synovial CD4+ cells in juvenile arthritis. Repertoires were generated with immunoSEQ multiplex PCR, while TCRdb's copy carries only in-frame clones and drops some. Here the sample spans under 40,000 clones, around 93% being singletons. The material sequenced was CD4+ T cells from blood. The receptors come from a human donor with juvenile idiopathic arthritis.

The CDR3 coding sequence is TGCGCCAGCAGCCGGGCGGACAATCCAGGCACCGGGGAGCTGTTTTTT. It specifies CASSRADNPGTGELFF. The V call is TRBV5-1, the J call TRBJ2-2; D is possibly TRBD1 (5 bases). In germline, CDR1 is SGHRS, CDR2 YFSETQ. V gave up 4 bases and J gave up 4 bases, with 17 bases separating them. The CDR3 runs 16 residues.

J is TRBJ1-5 and V is TRBV13, with a possible D match to TRBD1 (6 bases). Germline V gene sequence: CDR1 PRHDT, CDR2 FYEKMQ (reference sequence). V lost 5 bases to trimming and J lost 0 bases, with 14 bases between them. The CDR3 sequence is 16 residues long. CDR3 in amino acids: CASSAHHRDSNQPQHF. CDR3 bases: TGTGCCAGCAGCGCACATCACAGGGATAGCAATCAGCCCCAGCATTTT.

This sequence joins TRBV27 and TRBJ1-1; no firm D call. CDR1 is MNHEY, CDR2 SMNVEV, per germline (reference sequence). The CDR3 sequence is 13 residues long. The V and J ends lost 6 bases and 2 bases respectively, with 10 bases between them. CDR3: CASRSRRNTEAFF. CDR3 nucleotides: TGTGCCAGCAGATCCCGGAGAAACACTGAAGCTTTCTTT.

J is TRBJ2-2 and V is TRBV5-4, with D possibly being TRBD1 (5 bases). Trimming stripped 5 bases from V and 6 bases from J, with 8 bases between. CDR1 is SGHNT and CDR2 is YYREEE in the germline V gene (reference sequence). The CDR3 has 12 residues. CDR3 sequence (DNA): TGTGCCAGCAGGTCAGGGCCCGGGGAGCTGTTTTTT. Translated, it gives CASRSGPGELFF.

This clone showed up just once. J is TRBJ2-7 and V is TRBV29-1; TRBD1 matches at 11 bases. The CDR3 spans 14 residues. V shed 5 bases and J 4 bases; nucleotides not matched to a gene: 7. The germline CDR1 and CDR2 sequences are SQVTM and ANQGSEA. CDR3 residues: CSVIPGQGEYEQYF. The CDR3 bases are TGCAGCGTTATACCGGGACAGGGGGAATACGAGCAGTACTTC.

This chain joins TRBV4-1 and TRBJ1-2; 9 bases are shared with TRBD1. CDR3 length equals 15 residues. The germline V gene encodes CDR1 MGHRA and CDR2 YSYEKL. V was clipped by 3 bases and J by 4 bases; unmatched bases: 6. The CDR3 reads CASSQLGQGFYGYTF. Written as DNA, the CDR3 is TGCGCCAGCAGCCAGTTGGGACAGGGCTTCTATGGCTACACCTTC.

The rearrangement links TRBV19 to TRBJ2-1; possible D gene TRBD2, 5 bases. V was pared by 5 bases and J by 9 bases, with 8 bases between. Germline values: CDR1 LNHDA, CDR2 SQIVND (reference sequence). The CDR3 extends over 11 amino acids. CDR3 sequence reads: CASSVEAEQFF. CDR3 nucleotides: TGTGCCAGTAGTGTGGAGGCTGAGCAGTTCTTC.

CDR3 nucleotide sequence: TGCGCCAGCAGCTTGGTAGGAGGTCAAGAAAAACTGTTTTTT. This sequence encodes CASSLVGGQEKLFF. The chain employs TRBV5-1 and TRBJ1-4; D is undetermined. Germline CDR1 SGHRS, CDR2 YFSETQ. This CDR3 spans 14 amino acids. Trimming shortened V by 0 bases and J by 8 bases, and 11 bases separated the two germline ends.